These 3 T cell receptor beta chains originate from one sample sequenced in a study of blood T cells in healthy people across ages. Using a J-beta primer mix together with a sample-barcoded 5' primer, a second PCR was run for about 6 to 12 cycles. TCRdb re-analysed the 5' RACE reads in MiXCR, keeping a single row per CDR3 protein. Among just under 900,000 distinct CDR3 sequences listed, around 28% were seen once. The specimen sequenced was blood. The receptors originated from a woman older than 75 in good health.

This clonotype was counted ten times or more. The CDR3 region has the DNA TGTGCCAGCAGTTCCAACACGGCGGGCACAGATACGCAGTATTTT. Translating it yields CASSSNTAGTDTQYF. The chain has TRBV12-3 or TRBV12-4 and TRBJ2-3; no definite D call. This CDR3 region has 15 residues. The V end lost 4 bases, the J end lost 1 base, and 12 bases lay between the germline ends.

A few counts support this clonotype. The chain joins TRBV7-2 to TRBJ2-7; 11 bases match TRBD2. The germline V gene has CDR1 SGHTA and CDR2 FQGNSA. Trimming cost V 5 bases and J 7 bases; bases outside gene matches: 7. The length of the CDR3 is 14 residues. CDR3 DNA sequence: TGTGCCAGCAGCCGACTAGCGGGGAGCAATGAGCAGTACTTC. Residues: CASSRLAGSNEQYF.

This clonotype has just a few counts. J is TRBJ1-1 and V is TRBV19; maybe TRBD1 (6 bases). Deletions cut 2 bases from V and 6 bases from J, with 10 bases between. The germline V gene encodes CDR1 LNHDA and CDR2 SQIVND (reference sequence). CDR3 length: 13 amino acids. The CDR3 DNA reads TGTGCCAGTAGTATATGGGGGGCGGCTGAAGCTTTCTTT. Its translation: CASSIWGAAEAFF.